The 15 T cell receptor beta chains below all came from one sample that was sequenced in a study of beta chain features in type 1 diabetes. TCRB transcripts that were expressed got sequenced, as all of the isolated RNA had been reverse transcribed. The table came from immunoSEQ multiplex PCR; TCRdb's copy has only in-frame clones and leaves some out. The sample carries 900,000 or so clones, under 20% recorded once. The sample was naive CD4+ T cells from blood. These receptors all come from a woman aged 18-29 years in good health.

V usage is TRBV6-6 and J usage is TRBJ1-5; unclear D gene. The CDR3 is 13 amino acids. Trimming removed 6 bases at V and 6 bases at J, with 12 bases between. Germline V gene data show CDR1 as MNHNY and CDR2 as SVGAGI (reference sequence). CDR3 protein: CASRRFSTQPQHF. The DNA for the CDR3 is TGTGCCAGCAGACGGTTTTCTACTCAGCCCCAGCATTTT.

The V and J genes are TRBV28 and TRBJ2-7; 7 nucleotides line up with TRBD1. Germline CDR1 is MDHEN and CDR2 is SYDVKM. The CDR3 consists of 16 residues. Losses at the gene ends were 1 base for V and 4 bases for J; bases not matched to a gene: 10. CDR3 in DNA: TGTGCCAGCAGTTTATTTGTCACAGGGGAGAGGTACGAGCAGTACTTC. This codes for CASSLFVTGERYEQYF.

This chain joins TRBV27 and TRBJ1-5; 9 bases fit TRBD1. Germline V gene lookup returns CDR1 MNHEY and CDR2 SMNVEV (reference sequence). V shed 6 bases and J 7 bases; nucleotides not matched to a gene: 7. This CDR3 contains 14 residues. The CDR3 region is CASSPDRGGQPQHF. In nucleotides, the CDR3 is TGTGCCAGCAGCCCGGACAGGGGAGGCCAGCCCCAGCATTTT.

The V and J genes are TRBV5-1 and TRBJ2-1, with D maybe TRBD2 (6 bases). Trimming stripped 6 bases from V and 4 bases from J, with 17 bases between. There are 15 residues in the CDR3. Germline assignment: CDR1 SGHRS and CDR2 YFSETQ. CDR3 residues: CASNVGRGIYNEQFF. In nucleotides, the CDR3 is TGCGCCAGCAACGTAGGGCGGGGCATTTACAATGAGCAGTTCTTC.

The chain couples TRBV5-6 to TRBJ2-3; 11 bases map to TRBD1. The V gene's germline CDR1 is SGHDT and CDR2 YYEEEE. The V gene end was trimmed by 0 bases and the J gene end by 2 bases; junction bases not matched to a gene: 8. The CDR3 is made up of 18 amino acids. This CDR3 reads CASSLEVGTGGYTDTQYF. Written as DNA, the CDR3 is TGTGCCAGCAGCTTGGAGGTTGGGACAGGGGGGTACACAGATACGCAGTATTTT.

The chain employs TRBV28 and TRBJ2-7; D is ambiguous. Per germline, CDR1 MDHEN and CDR2 SYDVKM. V dropped 5 bases and J dropped 5 bases, with 13 bases sitting between them. The length of the CDR3 is 13 residues. This CDR3 reads CASSAPMGNEQYF. CDR3 coding DNA: TGTGCCAGCAGTGCGCCAATGGGAAACGAGCAGTACTTC.

A note on this clone: At the DNA level, this CDR3 is encoded by other sequences in the same sample as well. The genes are TRBV28 and TRBJ2-7, with D uncertain. Trimming stripped 3 bases from V and 4 bases from J, with 10 bases between. This CDR3 region has 13 residues. The V gene's germline CDR1 is MDHEN and CDR2 SYDVKM. The CDR3 loop is CASSLLPPYEQYF. The CDR3 coding sequence is TGTGCCAGCAGTTTGCTCCCCCCGTACGAGCAGTACTTC.

The chain recombines TRBV28 with TRBJ2-7; 7 positions agree with TRBD1. The CDR3 consists of 13 residues. The germline CDR1 and CDR2 sequences are MDHEN and SYDVKM. The ends lost 7 bases at V and 8 bases at J; junction bases unmatched: 11. The CDR3 DNA is TGTGCCAGCACTGGGACAGCCCCGTATAAGCAGTACTTC. The encoded protein is CASTGTAPYKQYF.

V usage is TRBV7-6 and J usage is TRBJ2-1; no firm D call. Germline loops: CDR1 SGHVS, CDR2 FNYEAQ. Trimming shortened V by 5 bases and J by 12 bases, and 11 bases separated the two germline ends. The length of the CDR3 is 11 residues. CDR3 sequence: CASSTDLGQFF. The DNA of the CDR3 is TGTGCCAGCAGCACGGACCTAGGGCAGTTCTTC.

The chain employs TRBV7-2 and TRBJ2-7; weak D call: TRBD2 (5 bases). Trimming took off 10 bases at V and 2 bases at J, with 12 bases between the two ends. Germline V gives CDR1 SGHTA, CDR2 FQGNSA. CDR3 length: 12 residues. DNA of the CDR3: TGTGCCACCGCGGGTCAGACCTACGAGCAGTACTTC. This translates into CATAGQTYEQYF.

This rearrangement joins TRBV19 to TRBJ2-3; 7 nucleotides line up with TRBD2. Germline V CDR1 and CDR2: LNHDA, SQIVND (reference sequence). This CDR3 contains 16 residues. Trimming cost V 4 bases and J 1 base; bases outside gene matches: 8. The CDR3 here is CASSREGRGGTDTQYF. The CDR3, as DNA: TGTGCCAGTAGTAGGGAGGGCCGGGGAGGCACAGATACGCAGTATTTT.

The sample holds a few counts of this clone. The chain uses TRBV7-2 and TRBJ1-2; TRBD1 might be the D (5 bases). V was cut by 5 bases and J by 4 bases, with 17 bases left in between. In germline, CDR1 is SGHTA, CDR2 FQGNSA. The length of the CDR3 is 15 residues. The CDR3 sequence is CASSRGGGSAYGYTF. CDR3 coding DNA: TGTGCCAGCAGCCGGGGCGGGGGATCCGCCTATGGCTACACCTTC. Looking up the rest from reference TRBV7-2 and TRBJ1-2 gives the full variable domain: GAGVSQSPSNKVTEKGKDVELRCDPISGHTALYWYRQSLGQGLEFLIYFQGNSAPDKSGLPSDRFSAERTGGSVSTLTIQRTQQEDSAVYLCASSRGGGSAYGYTFGSGTRLTVV.

With respect to this clone: Additional DNA sequences in this sample encode the identical CDR3. The J gene is TRBJ2-3, the V gene TRBV20-1, with D unclear. Germline V CDR1 and CDR2: DFQATT, SNEGSKA (reference sequence). Trimming took off 3 bases at V and 5 bases at J, with 3 bases between the two ends. CDR3 length: 10 amino acids. CDR3 sequence (DNA): TGCAGTGCTAGGGAAGATACGCAGTATTTT. As protein: CSAREDTQYF.

The chain is built from TRBV7-2 and TRBJ2-1, with D possibly being TRBD1 (5 bases). The CDR3 sequence is 13 residues long. CDR1 and CDR2 from the germline V gene are SGHTA and FQGNSA. The V and J ends lost 1 base and 10 bases respectively, with 11 bases between them. The CDR3, as DNA: TGTGCCAGCAGCTTAGGGGGCGGATACGAGCAGTTCTTC. Its protein is CASSLGGGYEQFF.

This clone was observed a few times. V usage is TRBV4-2 and J usage is TRBJ2-3, with 8 positions matching TRBD1. The length of the CDR3 is 16 residues. V lost 0 bases, J lost 2 bases, and 4 bases stayed unmatched. From germline, CDR1 is LGHNA and CDR2 YNFKEQ. For the CDR3, the DNA is TGTGCCAGCAGCCAAGATTGGACAGGGACCACAGATACGCAGTATTTT. The encoded protein is CASSQDWTGTTDTQYF.